This TCR beta chain was found in a study of T-cell reconstitution after alpha-beta-depleted transplantation in children. CDR1 SGHAT and CDR2 FQNNGV come from the germline V gene. V lost 1 base, J lost 6 bases, and 16 bases lay in between. The CDR3 is made up of 16 amino acids. This clonotype has ten or more counts. Using unique molecular identifiers, the investigators prepared the TCRbeta library. TCRdb reanalysed the PCR reads using MiXCR and keeps one entry per CDR3 protein. Of 200,000 to 250,000 distinct CDR3 sequences in the sample, approximately 8% were seen once. The chain uses TRBV11-2 and TRBJ1-5; a possible D gene is TRBD1 (5 bases). The receptor comes from a male patient younger than 18 who had a stem cell transplant for acute lymphoblastic leukemia, so the T cells may come from the graft donor. The material sequenced was PBMCs, mostly from graft donor cells, taken 180 days after TCRalphabeta/CD19-depleted stem cell transplant. CDR3 DNA sequence: TGTGCCAGCAGCTTAGGGGGACCAGGTTTAAGTCAGCCCCAGCATTTT. This sequence encodes CASSLGGPGLSQPQHF.